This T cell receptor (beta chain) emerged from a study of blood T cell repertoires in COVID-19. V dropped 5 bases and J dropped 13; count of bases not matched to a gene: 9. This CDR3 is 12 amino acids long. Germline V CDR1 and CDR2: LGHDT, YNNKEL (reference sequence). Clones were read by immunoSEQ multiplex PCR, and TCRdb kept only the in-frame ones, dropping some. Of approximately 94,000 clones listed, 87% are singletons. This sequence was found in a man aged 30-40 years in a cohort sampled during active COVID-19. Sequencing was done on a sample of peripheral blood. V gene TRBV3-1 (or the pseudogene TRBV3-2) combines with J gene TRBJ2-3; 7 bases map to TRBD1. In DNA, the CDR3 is TGTGCCAGCAGCTCCTCCGGGACAGATAAGTATTTT. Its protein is CASSSSGTDKYF.